These 14 T cell receptor beta chains came from one sample sequenced in a study of blood T cell repertoires in COVID-19. Clones were read by immunoSEQ multiplex PCR, and TCRdb kept only the in-frame ones, dropping some. The sample consists of 170,000 or so clones, around 73% of them appearing once. Sequencing was performed on PBMCs or T cells enriched from blood (not recorded which). Receptors originate from a woman between 45 and 60 years old who had recovered from COVID-19.

The chain carries TRBV30 and TRBJ1-4; TRBD1 is a possible D gene (6 bases). V was clipped by 5 bases and J by 8 bases, with 12 bases between them. Germline V CDR1 and CDR2: GTSNPN, SVGIG (reference sequence). The CDR3 contains 12 residues. The CDR3 DNA follows: TGTGCCTGGGGCCCCGGGACAGAAAAACTGTTTTTT. Protein: CAWGPGTEKLFF.

The V and J genes are TRBV19 and TRBJ1-2; D perhaps matches TRBD1 (6 bases). The V gene's germline CDR1 is LNHDA and CDR2 SQIVND (reference sequence). This CDR3 has 17 residues. V gave up 4 bases and J gave up 4 bases, with 22 bases separating them. CDR3 sequence (DNA): TGTGCCAGTAGTAAGGATAACAGGGCCCCCCATGCCTATGGCTACACCTTC. Protein product: CASSKDNRAPHAYGYTF.

The count of this clone is one. The chain combines TRBV10-2 with TRBJ1-1; D perhaps matches TRBD1 (5 bases). Trimming shortened V by 0 bases and J by 5 bases, and 19 bases separated the two germline ends. Germline V gene data show CDR1 as WSHSY and CDR2 as SAAADI. The CDR3 length is 17 residues. CDR3 in amino acids: CASSESHRSGWGTEAFF. As DNA, the CDR3 is TGCGCCAGCAGTGAGTCGCACAGGAGCGGGTGGGGGACTGAAGCTTTCTTT.

The rearrangement joins TRBV19 to TRBJ2-7, with a weak D call TRBD2 (6 bases). The V and J ends lost 0 bases and 6 bases respectively, with 12 bases between them. Germline CDR1 LNHDA, CDR2 SQIVND (reference sequence). CDR3 length equals 14 residues. CDR3 in amino acids: CASSIDRLGGEQYF. CDR3 nucleotides: TGTGCCAGTAGTATAGATCGTTTGGGAGGCGAGCAGTACTTC.

The CDR3 loop is CASRGNQPQHF. The CDR3 bases are TGTGCCAGCCGGGGAAATCAGCCCCAGCATTTT. The chain couples TRBV27 to TRBJ1-5, with D unclear. This CDR3 region has 11 residues. Germline V lookup: CDR1 MNHEY, CDR2 SMNVEV (reference sequence). Between the trimmed V and J ends, which lost 8 bases and 4 bases, there was a span of 6 bases.

V is TRBV7-2 and J is TRBJ2-7; D is unclear. The CDR3 is made up of 15 amino acids. Per the germline V gene, CDR1 is SGHTA and CDR2 is FQGNSA. V was pared by 4 bases and J by 0 bases, with 13 bases between. CDR3: CASSSDLLISYEQYF. The DNA of the CDR3 is TGTGCCAGCAGCTCCGACTTATTAATCTCCTACGAGCAGTACTTC.

The chain combines TRBV28 with TRBJ1-2, with D hard to call. The CDR3 covers 15 residues. The V end lost 7 bases, the J end lost 4 bases, and 19 bases lay between the germline ends. Per germline, CDR1 MDHEN and CDR2 SYDVKM. CDR3 coding DNA: TGTGCCAGCACACGGGGTAGCGATTTCGGCTATGGCTACACCTTC. Its protein is CASTRGSDFGYGYTF.

This clone came up a few times. V gene TRBV19 combines with J gene TRBJ1-5; D remains ambiguous. CDR3 size: 14 residues. The germline gives CDR1 LNHDA, CDR2 SQIVND (reference sequence). The V and J ends lost 6 bases and 0 bases respectively, with 9 bases between them. This CDR3 reads CASRYADSNQPQHF. CDR3 DNA: TGTGCCAGTAGATACGCAGATAGCAATCAGCCCCAGCATTTT. The whole variable domain, filled in from reference TRBV19 and TRBJ1-5, reads DGGITQSPKYLFRKEGQNVTLSCEQNLNHDAMYWYRQDPGQGLRLIYYSQIVNDFQKGDIAEGYSVSREKKESFPLTVTSAQKNPTAFYLCASRYADSNQPQHFGDGTRLSIL.

V gene TRBV7-9 combines with J gene TRBJ2-1, with 9 bases matching TRBD1. The CDR3 is made up of 15 amino acids. V was clipped by 5 bases and J by 7 bases; unmatched bases: 9. Germline V lookup: CDR1 SEHNR, CDR2 FQNEAQ (reference sequence). In DNA, the CDR3 is TGTGCCAGCAGCCACCGACAGGGGGTCGAGAATGAGCAGTTCTTC. Amino acid sequence: CASSHRQGVENEQFF. Based on the CDR3 plus reference TRBV7-9 and TRBJ2-1, the full variable domain is DTGVSQNPRHKITKRGQNVTFRCDPISEHNRLYWYRQTLGQGPEFLTYFQNEAQLEKSRLLSDRFSAERPKGSFSTLEIQRTEQGDSAMYLCASSHRQGVENEQFFGPGTRLTVL.

The chain has TRBV19 and TRBJ1-4, with TRBD1 identical over 7 bases. In germline, CDR1 is LNHDA, CDR2 SQIVND (reference sequence). The CDR3 spans 16 residues. Trimming at V came to 6 bases and at J to 3 bases, leaving 10 bases not matched to a gene. The CDR3 DNA sequence: TGTGCCAGTAGCAACAGGGGAGGAATGGCTAATGAAAAACTGTTTTTT. Amino acids: CASSNRGGMANEKLFF.

The chain uses TRBV4-1 and TRBJ2-1; a possible D gene is TRBD2 (5 bases). The ends were cut back, 4 bases at V and 6 bases at J, with 22 bases in the middle. Germline V gives CDR1 MGHRA, CDR2 YSYEKL. This CDR3 is built from 17 residues. CDR3 region: CASSPHSRAGSGNEQFF. DNA of the CDR3: TGCGCCAGCAGCCCCCATAGTCGGGCTGGGAGTGGCAATGAGCAGTTCTTC.

The chain recombines TRBV4-2 with TRBJ1-6, with TRBD1 identical over 8 bases. CDR1 and CDR2 (germline): LGHNA, YNFKEQ. V dropped 0 bases and J dropped 4; count of bases not matched to a gene: 2. This CDR3 contains 16 residues. The CDR3 DNA sequence: TGTGCCAGCAGCCAAGATCGACAGGGGTATAATTCACCCCTCCACTTT. Protein: CASSQDRQGYNSPLHF.

V and J are TRBV5-5 and TRBJ2-1; 8 bases map to TRBD2. The J segment lost 4 bases and the V segment lost 1 base, leaving 4 bases of the junction unmatched. The CDR3 is made up of 15 amino acids. Germline CDR1 and CDR2: SGHKS and YYEKEE (reference sequence). As DNA, the CDR3 is TGTGCCAGCAGCTTGAATAGCGGGACTTACAATGAGCAGTTCTTC. This encodes CASSLNSGTYNEQFF.

This sequence joins TRBV19 and TRBJ1-2; D call uncertain. CDR1 and CDR2 from the germline V gene are LNHDA and SQIVND (reference sequence). CDR3 length equals 13 residues. The V gene lost 8 bases and the J gene lost 3 bases, with 13 bases spanning the gap. The CDR3 nucleotides read TGTGCCAGTGGTGGGCAGCTGTACTATGGCTACACCTTC. It is translated as CASGGQLYYGYTF. Supplemented by reference TRBV19 and TRBJ1-2, the full variable domain reads DGGITQSPKYLFRKEGQNVTLSCEQNLNHDAMYWYRQDPGQGLRLIYYSQIVNDFQKGDIAEGYSVSREKKESFPLTVTSAQKNPTAFYLCASGGQLYYGYTFGSGTRLTVV.